The 3 T cell receptor beta chains given below trace back to one sample, sequenced in a study of T cell responses to AZD1222 COVID-19 vaccine. Data came from immunoSEQ multiplex PCR; TCRdb stores just in-frame clones and leaves some out. This sample yields some 63,000 clones, of which roughly 89% are seen a single time; 5% to 6.5% belongs to the top ten. The material sequenced was peripheral blood, taken 28 days after the second AZD1222 dose. The receptor source for this set is an adult who received the AZD1222 COVID-19 vaccine.

The chain has TRBV21-1 and TRBJ1-5. TRBV21-1 is assigned pseudogene status. This CDR3 has 17 amino acids. In nucleotides, the CDR3 is TGTGCCAGCAGCAACCCCCGTGGGGGAGGGGGACTGCAGCCCCAGCATTTT. Residues: CASSNPRGGGGLQPQHF.

The chain has TRBV19 and TRBJ1-1; D call uncertain. The CDR3 has 14 amino acids. V lost 3 bases and J lost 1, with 9 bases in between. Germline loops: CDR1 LNHDA, CDR2 SQIVND (reference sequence). This CDR3 is CASSIQGPNTEAFF. The CDR3 coding sequence is TGTGCCAGTAGTATCCAAGGTCCGAACACTGAAGCTTTCTTT.

This rearrangement joins TRBV12-3 or TRBV12-4 to TRBJ2-7; D is uncertain. V was pared by 4 bases and J by 4 bases, with 8 bases between. The CDR3 has 12 amino acids. CDR3 sequence reads: CASSSQRYEQYF. CDR3 DNA sequence: TGTGCCAGCAGTTCACAGAGATACGAGCAGTACTTC.